A selection of T cell receptor beta chains follows, all from one sample in a study of T cell repertoires in cytomegalovirus infection. TCRdb reanalysed the reads using MiXCR and keeps one entry per CDR3 protein. The table shows around 260,000 distinct CDR3 sequences, with around 25% occurring only once. Sequencing was carried out using PBMCs. These receptors all stem from a human donor in good health (CMV status not recorded). Some clones in this sample may be carry-over from other donors' samples. Both conserved end residues are part of each CDR3. A D gene is named only where the DNA matches it firmly. Size tells how often a clone was seen (once, few, many) or the class of an expanded clone, and some rows leave it out.

clone size: NA; D gene: TRBD2; J gene: TRBJ2-2; V gene: TRBV20-1; CDR3 DNA: TGCAGTGCCCGACCGACTAGCGGGATGAACACCGGGGAGCTGTTTTTT; CDR3 protein: CSARPTSGMNTGELFF
clone size: few; D gene: NA; J gene: TRBJ2-2; V gene: TRBV20-1; CDR3 DNA: TGCAGTGCTAGAAGGCGTGACACCGGGGAGCTGTTTTTT; CDR3 protein: CSARRRDTGELFF
clone size: NA; D gene: TRBD2; J gene: TRBJ2-3; V gene: TRBV19; CDR3 DNA: TGTGCCAGTAGTATTAGCGGGGGAGGAGATACGCAGTATTTT; CDR3 protein: CASSISGGGDTQYF
clone size: NA; D gene: NA; J gene: TRBJ1-3; V gene: TRBV7-2; CDR3 DNA: TGTGCCAGCAGCTTAGTAGGAGGGCGCGGAAACACCATATATTTT; CDR3 protein: CASSLVGGRGNTIYF
clone size: NA; D gene: TRBD1; J gene: TRBJ2-1; V gene: TRBV28; CDR3 DNA: TGTGCCAGCAGCCCATCCGGACAGGGGGGCTACAATGAGCAGTTCTTC; CDR3 protein: CASSPSGQGGYNEQFF
clone size: few; D gene: NA; J gene: TRBJ2-7; V gene: TRBV6-5; CDR3 DNA: TGTGCCAGCAGTTACAGGGGCCTCTCCTACGAGCAGTACTTC; CDR3 protein: CASSYRGLSYEQYF
clone size: NA; D gene: NA; J gene: TRBJ1-2; V gene: TRBV11-2; CDR3 DNA: TGTGCCAGCAGCCGCGGGGCGGGGAACTATGGCTACACCTTC; CDR3 protein: CASSRGAGNYGYTF
clone size: NA; D gene: TRBD2; J gene: TRBJ2-5; V gene: TRBV6-1; CDR3 DNA: TGTGCCAGCAGTGGACTCGGCGGGGGGGGAGAGACCCAGTACTTC; CDR3 protein: CASSGLGGGGETQYF
clone size: many; D gene: NA; J gene: TRBJ1-3; V gene: TRBV6-2/TRBV6-3; CDR3 DNA: TGTGCCAGCAGTTACTCGAGACAGGCTGGAAACACCATATATTTT; CDR3 protein: CASSYSRQAGNTIYF
clone size: few; D gene: NA; J gene: TRBJ2-7; V gene: TRBV29-1; CDR3 DNA: TGCAGCGTTGAAGATTGGTCAGTCTACGAGCAGTACTTC; CDR3 protein: CSVEDWSVYEQYF
clone size: NA; D gene: TRBD1; J gene: TRBJ1-1; V gene: TRBV19; CDR3 DNA: TGTGCCAGTAGTCTCCCCGGGACAGGGGTCGCTTTCTTT; CDR3 protein: CASSLPGTGVAFF
clone size: few; D gene: NA; J gene: TRBJ1-4; V gene: TRBV18; CDR3 DNA: TGTGCCAGCTCACCACCGTACCGAAATGAAAAACTGTTTTTT; CDR3 protein: CASSPPYRNEKLFF
clone size: many; D gene: NA; J gene: TRBJ2-5; V gene: TRBV28; CDR3 DNA: TGTGCCAGCTTGGGCAGTACCCCGACCCAGTACTTC; CDR3 protein: CASLGSTPTQYF
clone size: NA; D gene: TRBD1; J gene: TRBJ1-2; V gene: TRBV7-6; CDR3 DNA: TGTGCCAGCGGCGGGATGACAGGGGGCTATGGCTACACCTTC; CDR3 protein: CASGGMTGGYGYTF
clone size: many; D gene: NA; J gene: TRBJ1-5; V gene: TRBV28; CDR3 DNA: TGTGCCAGCAGTTTAGGTGGGGTCCAGCCCCAGCATTTT; CDR3 protein: CASSLGGVQPQHF
clone size: NA; D gene: TRBD2; J gene: TRBJ2-1; V gene: TRBV6-2/TRBV6-3; CDR3 DNA: TGTGCCAGCAGCCACCCCCGCGGGAGGGCCCTCAGGGATGAGCAGTTCTTC; CDR3 protein: CASSHPRGRALRDEQFF
clone size: few; D gene: NA; J gene: TRBJ2-1; V gene: TRBV28; CDR3 DNA: TGTGCCAGCAGTGCCCGACCCGAGGGGCAGTTCTTC; CDR3 protein: CASSARPEGQFF
clone size: NA; D gene: NA; J gene: TRBJ1-5; V gene: TRBV20-1; CDR3 DNA: TGCAGTGCTAGCGTCCAGGGGAGCAATCAGCCCCAGCATTTT; CDR3 protein: CSASVQGSNQPQHF
clone size: NA; D gene: NA; J gene: TRBJ1-1; V gene: TRBV6-2/TRBV6-3; CDR3 DNA: TGTGCCAGCAGTTACTCGAGAGGGGGTAAGGTCACTGAAGCTTTCTTT; CDR3 protein: CASSYSRGGKVTEAFF
clone size: NA; D gene: TRBD1; J gene: TRBJ2-2; V gene: TRBV15; CDR3 DNA: TGTGCCACCACATTGGACAGGGGGCCCGGGGAGCTGTTTTTT; CDR3 protein: CATTLDRGPGELFF
clone size: few; D gene: NA; J gene: TRBJ2-1; V gene: TRBV28; CDR3 DNA: TGTGCCAGCAGTCCGACAGGAAGCTCCTACAATGAGCAGTTCTTC; CDR3 protein: CASSPTGSSYNEQFF
clone size: many; D gene: TRBD2; J gene: TRBJ2-1; V gene: TRBV7-2; CDR3 DNA: TGTGCCAGCAGCTCAGACGGGACTAGCGGGAGCAATGAGCAGTTCTTC; CDR3 protein: CASSSDGTSGSNEQFF
clone size: NA; D gene: NA; J gene: TRBJ2-4; V gene: TRBV6-6; CDR3 DNA: TGTGCCACAGAGGTCGGGGGAATAGCCAAAAACATTCAGTACTTC; CDR3 protein: CATEVGGIAKNIQYF
clone size: few; D gene: NA; J gene: TRBJ1-1; V gene: TRBV7-8; CDR3 DNA: TGTGCCAGCAGCTTACCCCCAGGGGTGGTCACTGAAGCTTTCTTT; CDR3 protein: CASSLPPGVVTEAFF
clone size: many; D gene: TRBD2; J gene: TRBJ2-7; V gene: TRBV7-2; CDR3 DNA: TGTGCCAGCAGCCAGACTAGCGGGGCTCTCTACGAGCAGTACTTC; CDR3 protein: CASSQTSGALYEQYF
clone size: many; D gene: NA; J gene: TRBJ2-2; V gene: TRBV7-2; CDR3 DNA: TGTGCCAGCAGCTTAAATCCCGGGACGGACACCGGGGAGCTGTTTTTT; CDR3 protein: CASSLNPGTDTGELFF
clone size: NA; D gene: TRBD1; J gene: TRBJ1-5; V gene: TRBV6-1; CDR3 DNA: TGTGCCAGCAGTGGTATCCGACAGGGAAAGTACAATCAGCCCCAGCATTTT; CDR3 protein: CASSGIRQGKYNQPQHF
clone size: NA; D gene: NA; J gene: TRBJ1-5; V gene: TRBV29-1; CDR3 DNA: TGCAGCGCCTTACCGGACGCACGAGGGGGCAATCAGCCCCAGCATTTT; CDR3 protein: CSALPDARGGNQPQHF
clone size: few; D gene: TRBD1; J gene: TRBJ1-1; V gene: TRBV20-1; CDR3 DNA: TGCAGTGCGACAGGGCTGAACACTGAAGCTTTCTTT; CDR3 protein: CSATGLNTEAFF
clone size: few; D gene: NA; J gene: TRBJ2-1; V gene: TRBV28; CDR3 DNA: TGTGCCAGCAGTTTATGGCAGGGTGACAATGAGCAGTTCTTC; CDR3 protein: CASSLWQGDNEQFF
clone size: many; D gene: NA; J gene: TRBJ2-1; V gene: TRBV7-3; CDR3 DNA: TGTGCCAGCAGCTTAGGGTCCTCCTACAATGAGCAGTTCTTC; CDR3 protein: CASSLGSSYNEQFF
clone size: few; D gene: NA; J gene: TRBJ2-1; V gene: TRBV5-5; CDR3 DNA: TGTGCCAGCAGCTTGGACGAGAGCTCCTACAATGAGCAGTTCTTC; CDR3 protein: CASSLDESSYNEQFF
clone size: few; D gene: NA; J gene: TRBJ2-7; V gene: TRBV28; CDR3 DNA: TGTGCCAGCAGTTTAGTCTCAGGGAGGTTCTACGAGCAGTACTTC; CDR3 protein: CASSLVSGRFYEQYF
clone size: NA; D gene: TRBD1; J gene: TRBJ2-3; V gene: TRBV20-1; CDR3 DNA: TGCAGTGCTCGACAGGGGCTTAGCACAGATACGCAGTATTTT; CDR3 protein: CSARQGLSTDTQYF
clone size: NA; D gene: TRBD1; J gene: TRBJ2-1; V gene: TRBV18; CDR3 DNA: TGTGCCAGCTCACCACCGAAAGGACAGGCTGTGAATGAGCAGTTCTTC; CDR3 protein: CASSPPKGQAVNEQFF
clone size: few; D gene: NA; J gene: TRBJ1-2; V gene: TRBV7-2; CDR3 DNA: TGTGCCAGCAGCCCTGACAGTCACCCTAACTATGGCTACACCTTC; CDR3 protein: CASSPDSHPNYGYTF
clone size: NA; D gene: TRBD2; J gene: TRBJ2-5; V gene: TRBV5-1; CDR3 DNA: TGCGCCAGCAGCTTGACCAGCGGGGTTGAGACCCAGTACTTC; CDR3 protein: CASSLTSGVETQYF
clone size: many; D gene: NA; J gene: TRBJ1-5; V gene: TRBV28; CDR3 DNA: TGTGCCAGCAGATACTACAGGAGCGGTCAGCCCCAGCATTTT; CDR3 protein: CASRYYRSGQPQHF
clone size: many; D gene: NA; J gene: TRBJ1-2; V gene: TRBV12-3/TRBV12-4; CDR3 DNA: TGTGCCAGCAGCCGTTCCGTGGGACGGATATATGGCTACACCTTC; CDR3 protein: CASSRSVGRIYGYTF
clone size: many; D gene: NA; J gene: TRBJ2-1; V gene: TRBV7-2; CDR3 DNA: TGTGCCAGCACCTGGGGGCCGAGTGGTTACAATGAGCAGTTCTTC; CDR3 protein: CASTWGPSGYNEQFF
clone size: NA; D gene: NA; J gene: TRBJ1-2; V gene: TRBV28; CDR3 DNA: TGTGCCGGCAGCCCGAATGAAGCTAACTATGGCTACACCTTC; CDR3 protein: CAGSPNEANYGYTF
clone size: NA; D gene: NA; J gene: TRBJ1-5; V gene: TRBV7-2; CDR3 DNA: TGTGCCAGCAGTTCCAGGGTACTGAGCAATCAGCCCCAGCATTTT; CDR3 protein: CASSSRVLSNQPQHF
clone size: NA; D gene: TRBD1; J gene: TRBJ1-4; V gene: TRBV6-5; CDR3 DNA: TGTGCCAGCAGTTATGGGACAGGGCTTGAAAAACTGTTTTTT; CDR3 protein: CASSYGTGLEKLFF
clone size: many; D gene: NA; J gene: TRBJ1-5; V gene: TRBV7-2; CDR3 DNA: TGTGCCAGCAGCTTGCGTAAGGCAGAAAATCAGCCCCAGCATTTT; CDR3 protein: CASSLRKAENQPQHF
clone size: few; D gene: NA; J gene: TRBJ2-2; V gene: TRBV6-4; CDR3 DNA: TGTGCCAGCAGTGACGAGGGGGCGAACACCGGGGAGCTGTTTTTT; CDR3 protein: CASSDEGANTGELFF
clone size: few; D gene: NA; J gene: TRBJ1-1; V gene: TRBV6-4; CDR3 DNA: TGTGCCAGCAGTGAGCGGACCGGGACTGAAGCTTTCTTT; CDR3 protein: CASSERTGTEAFF
clone size: NA; D gene: NA; J gene: TRBJ1-1; V gene: TRBV28; CDR3 DNA: TGTGCCAGCAGTTTATGGGGCGGCACTCAAAACACTGAAGCTTTCTTT; CDR3 protein: CASSLWGGTQNTEAFF
clone size: NA; D gene: NA; J gene: TRBJ2-5; V gene: TRBV5-1; CDR3 DNA: TGCGCCAGCGGACTTCGACAGGGAGGAGAGGAGACCCAGTACTTC; CDR3 protein: CASGLRQGGEETQYF
clone size: few; D gene: NA; J gene: TRBJ1-1; V gene: TRBV7-6; CDR3 DNA: TGTGCCAGCAGCCCATTGCCGGACCTGAACACTGAAGCTTTCTTT; CDR3 protein: CASSPLPDLNTEAFF
clone size: NA; D gene: NA; J gene: TRBJ2-1; V gene: TRBV11-2; CDR3 DNA: TGTGCCAGCAGCCAAGTGCGGGGCTTCTACAATGAGCAGTTCTTC; CDR3 protein: CASSQVRGFYNEQFF
clone size: NA; D gene: NA; J gene: TRBJ2-1; V gene: TRBV7-6; CDR3 DNA: TGTGCCAGCAGCTTAGATCCGGGGTTCTACAATGAGCAGTTCTTC; CDR3 protein: CASSLDPGFYNEQFF